The 21 T cell receptor beta chains presented below share a single source sample, sequenced in a study of human T cells and chemical hapten exposure. From the RACE reads, TCRdb called clonotypes with MiXCR, one entry per CDR3 protein. The profile shows more than 100,000 distinct CDR3 sequences, about an eighth of them singletons. Noted time point: patch test 1, 2 weeks after DPC sensitization. The treatment here: therapeutic diphenylcyclopropenone sensitization with weekly scalp DPC. The material was whole blood, obtained in connection with sensitization to the hapten diphenylcyclopropenone (DPC). The source of these receptors is a man aged 18 to 29 with alopecia areata. Some clones in this sample may be carry-over from other donors' samples.

The chain has TRBV5-6 and TRBJ1-2; D gene ambiguous. The CDR3 covers 13 residues. Between the trimmed V and J ends, which lost 3 bases and 8 bases, there was a span of 14 bases. CDR1 and CDR2 (germline): SGHDT, YYEEEE. The CDR3 DNA follows: TGTGCCAGCAGCTCCCCCCCCGTGGGCGGCTACACCTTC. As protein: CASSSPPVGGYTF.

DNA of the CDR3: TGCGCCAGCAGCTTCACCAGGACAAATAATGAAAAACTGTTTTTT. This translates into CASSFTRTNNEKLFF. J is TRBJ1-4 and V is TRBV5-1; possibly TRBD1 for D (5 bases). V was cut by 2 bases and J by 4 bases, with 12 bases left in between. Germline assignment: CDR1 SGHRS and CDR2 YFSETQ. This CDR3 spans 15 amino acids.

This chain connects TRBV27 to TRBJ2-3; D is undetermined. V lost 8 bases and J 2 bases, leaving 11 bases between the germline ends. The CDR3 loop spans 13 amino acids. Germline values: CDR1 MNHEY, CDR2 SMNVEV (reference sequence). The CDR3 protein is CASRLQNTDTQYF. DNA for the CDR3: TGTGCCAGCCGACTTCAAAACACAGATACGCAGTATTTT.

In its sample, this clonotype was seen a few times. The chain uses TRBV7-9 and TRBJ2-2, with 7 bases fitting TRBD1. Trimming cost V 6 bases and J 5 bases; bases outside gene matches: 9. The CDR3 loop spans 15 amino acids. Germline CDR1 SEHNR, CDR2 FQNEAQ (reference sequence). CDR3 sequence (DNA): TGTGCCAGCAGGATGAGGACAGGTGGTACCGGGGAGCTGTTTTTT. Its translation: CASRMRTGGTGELFF.

This chain joins TRBV7-6 and TRBJ1-1, with D possibly TRBD1 on 5 matching bases. The V gene lost 2 bases and the J gene lost 1 base, with 11 bases spanning the gap. The CDR3 totals 15 residues. Germline V CDR1 and CDR2: SGHVS, FNYEAQ. The CDR3 spells CASSLSPGKNTEAFF. In nucleotides, the CDR3 is TGTGCCAGCAGCTTAAGTCCAGGGAAGAACACTGAAGCTTTCTTT. Combining the CDR3 with reference TRBV7-6 and TRBJ1-1 gives the whole variable domain GAGVSQSPRYKVTKRGQDVALRCDPISGHVSLYWYRQALGQGPEFLTYFNYEAQQDKSGLPNDRFSAERPEGSISTLTIQRTEQRDSAMYRCASSLSPGKNTEAFFGQGTRLTVV.

This clonotype showed up just a few times. The gene calls are TRBV5-1 and TRBJ1-1, with TRBD1 identical over 7 bases. The trim removed 0 bases at V and 1 base at J, leaving 3 bases unmatched. Germline values: CDR1 SGHRS, CDR2 YFSETQ. The CDR3 sequence is 15 residues long. CDR3 protein: CASSLVTGANTEAFF. Written as DNA, the CDR3 is TGCGCCAGCAGCTTGGTTACAGGGGCGAACACTGAAGCTTTCTTT.

A few counts support this clonotype. V is TRBV6-2 or TRBV6-3 and J is TRBJ2-7; TRBD2 might be the D (7 bases). V lost 4 bases, J lost 2 bases, and 18 bases lay in between. CDR3 size: 16 residues. CDR1 is MNHEY and CDR2 is SVGEGT in the germline V gene. CDR3 sequence: CASSFGLDRPPYEQYF. CDR3 bases: TGTGCCAGCAGTTTCGGACTAGACAGGCCTCCCTACGAGCAGTACTTC.

The chain employs TRBV10-1 and TRBJ1-1, with D perhaps matching TRBD1 (6 bases). The CDR3 loop spans 14 amino acids. Germline V gives CDR1 WNHNN, CDR2 SYGVQD (reference sequence). Trimming took 2 bases from V and 4 from J, leaving 11 bases between them. CDR3: CASSEGTKPTEAFF. CDR3 in DNA: TGCGCCAGCAGTGAGGGGACAAAGCCCACTGAAGCTTTCTTT.

Ten or more counts support this clonotype. The J gene is TRBJ1-4, the V gene TRBV11-2, with 7 bases matching TRBD1. Per the germline V gene, CDR1 is SGHAT and CDR2 is FQNNGV. This CDR3 comprises 17 residues. The trim removed 6 bases at V and 9 bases at J, leaving 19 bases unmatched. CDR3 in DNA: TGTGCCAGCAGGACAATCCGGGACAGCAAAAGAGGGAAAAAACTGTTTTTT. It encodes CASRTIRDSKRGKKLFF.

The J gene is TRBJ1-6, the V gene TRBV10-3, with 7 bases identical to TRBD1. Germline lookup yields CDR1 ENHRY and CDR2 SYGVKD. The trim removed 11 bases at V and 10 bases at J, leaving 17 bases unmatched. The CDR3 runs 15 residues. The CDR3 loop is CASSPRDRDQSPLHF. CDR3 sequence (DNA): TGTGCCTCATCACCCCGAGACAGGGATCAGTCACCCCTCCACTTT.

CDR3 sequence: CASSQDGGLQETQYF. CDR3 coding DNA: TGCGCCAGCAGCCAAGATGGGGGTCTCCAAGAGACCCAGTACTTC. The chain carries TRBV4-3 and TRBJ2-5; perhaps D is TRBD1 or TRBD2 (5 bases each). From germline, CDR1 is LGHNA and CDR2 YSLEER. CDR3 length equals 15 residues. The ends were cut back, 0 bases at V and 1 base at J, with 9 bases in the middle.

J is TRBJ2-2 and V is TRBV9; weak D call: TRBD1 (7 bases). Germline V gene sequence: CDR1 SGDLS, CDR2 YYNGEE. The CDR3 extends over 16 amino acids. Trimming cost V 4 bases and J 0 bases, with 13 bases left between them. In nucleotides, the CDR3 is TGTGCCAGCAGCCCGCGGGACAGTACGAACACCGGGGAGCTGTTTTTT. It translates to CASSPRDSTNTGELFF.

This clonotype was seen a few times. V is TRBV29-1 and J is TRBJ2-3; 9 bases match TRBD2. CDR1 SQVTM and CDR2 ANQGSEA come from the germline V gene. Unmatched junction bases numbered 6, after V lost 4 bases and J lost 10 bases. The CDR3 contains 12 residues. CDR3 residues: CSVGEGLASQYF. In DNA, the CDR3 is TGCAGCGTTGGGGAGGGACTAGCATCGCAGTATTTT.

The CDR3 region has the DNA TGCGCCAGCAGCCAAGAAGGCGAGGCATCCTACACACCTGGGGCCAACGTCCTGACTTTC. Encoded protein: CASSQEGEASYTPGANVLTF. The V and J genes are TRBV4-3 and TRBJ2-6; D remains ambiguous. With 0 bases removed from V and 2 bases from J, the gap between germline ends came to 20 bases. Germline loops: CDR1 LGHNA, CDR2 YSLEER. The length of the CDR3 is 20 residues.

The rearrangement uses TRBV10-3 and TRBJ2-7; D gene ambiguous. Per germline, CDR1 ENHRY and CDR2 SYGVKD. Trimming removed 10 bases from V and 0 bases from J, with 13 bases in between. The CDR3 contains 13 residues. The CDR3 region has the DNA TGTGCCACAGGACCGGTGAGCTCCTACGAGCAGTACTTC. Its protein is CATGPVSSYEQYF.

The chain joins TRBV18 to TRBJ2-3; maybe TRBD1 (5 bases). Germline CDR1 reads KGHSH; CDR2 reads LQKENI. The CDR3 runs 17 residues. V was clipped by 0 bases and J by 3 bases, with 16 bases between them. CDR3 region: CASSPPRQGDRTDTQYF. DNA of the CDR3: TGTGCCAGCTCACCACCGAGGCAGGGCGATAGGACAGATACGCAGTATTTT.

This clonotype was counted between two and nine times. The chain couples TRBV11-2 to TRBJ1-5; 9 bases map to TRBD1. Losses at the gene ends were 2 bases for V and 4 bases for J; bases not matched to a gene: 3. This CDR3 has 15 amino acids. Germline CDR1 is SGHAT and CDR2 is FQNNGV. CDR3 nucleotides: TGTGCCAGCAGCTTATCAGGGACAGGGAATCAGCCCCAGCATTTT. Translated, it gives CASSLSGTGNQPQHF. Full variable domain (rest looked up from reference TRBV11-2 and TRBJ1-5): EAGVAQSPRYKIIEKRQSVAFWCNPISGHATLYWYQQILGQGPKLLIQFQNNGVVDDSQLPKDRFSAERLKGVDSTLKIQPAKLEDSAVYLCASSLSGTGNQPQHFGDGTRLSIL.

The DNA for the CDR3 is TGTGCCAGCAGCTTAACTAGCGGTGTGGAGCAGTTCTTC. Its protein is CASSLTSGVEQFF. The chain has TRBV5-6 and TRBJ2-1, with 8 bases lining up with TRBD2. Germline CDR1 SGHDT, CDR2 YYEEEE. The CDR3 spans 13 residues. The junction had 5 bases not matched to a gene; V was cut back by 2 bases and J by 10 bases. Using reference TRBV5-6 and TRBJ2-1 for the parts outside the CDR3, the full variable domain is DAGVTQSPTHLIKTRGQQVTLRCSPKSGHDTVSWYQQALGQGPQFIFQYYEEEERQRGNFPDRFSGHQFPNYSSELNVNALLLGDSALYLCASSLTSGVEQFFGPGTRLTVL.

J is TRBJ2-7 and V is TRBV11-1; D is ambiguous. The CDR3 is 13 amino acids. V was shortened by 5 bases and J by 2 bases, with 10 bases between the two germline ends. Germline loops: CDR1 SGHAT, CDR2 FQDESV (reference sequence). The CDR3 coding sequence is TGTGCCAGCAGCACAAGAGGACCCTACGAGCAGTACTTC. This encodes CASSTRGPYEQYF.

This clonotype was seen a few times. V gene TRBV14 combines with J gene TRBJ1-2; TRBD1 aligns across 8 bases. V dropped 3 bases and J dropped 4; count of bases not matched to a gene: 4. The CDR3 has 14 residues. CDR1 and CDR2 from the germline V gene are SGHDN and FVKESK. The CDR3 nucleotides are TGTGCCAGCAGCCAGGAGACAGGGGCCTATGGCTACACCTTC. Amino acids: CASSQETGAYGYTF. The variable domain in full, with the rest retrieved from reference TRBV14 and TRBJ1-2, is EAGVTQFPSHSVIEKGQTVTLRCDPISGHDNLYWYRRVMGKEIKFLLHFVKESKQDESGMPNNRFLAERTGGTYSTLKVQPAELEDSGVYFCASSQETGAYGYTFGSGTRLTVV.

This clonotype came up a few times. The chain has TRBV6-6 and TRBJ2-1; 10 bases align to TRBD2. The CDR3 extends over 15 amino acids. Unmatched junction bases numbered 2, after V lost 2 bases and J lost 4 bases. Germline loops: CDR1 MNHNY, CDR2 SVGAGI (reference sequence). CDR3 DNA sequence: TGTGCCAGCAGTTACAAGCGGGGGGGGTACAATGAGCAGTTCTTC. The encoded protein is CASSYKRGGYNEQFF.